This T cell receptor (beta chain) came from a study of T cells in Graves' hyperthyroidism and ophthalmopathy. Study context: The authors collected peripheral blood at initial diagnosis, before any treatment.

The CDR3 length is 16 residues. From germline, CDR1 is GTSNPN and CDR2 SVGIG (reference sequence). Trimming cost V 0 bases and J 0 bases, with 12 bases left between them. The TCR beta CDR3 regions underwent amplification using RNA transcripts as the source. When the TCR CDR3 underwent first-round RT-PCR, the HTBI primer set was used. TCRdb redid the calling of the multiplex PCR reads with MiXCR, one entry per CDR3 protein. Among some 600,000 distinct CDR3 sequences, about 15% were seen once, and the ten largest hold around 5.4%. This clonotype appeared many times. Its antigen is unknown. The blood sample was taken at first hyperthyroidism diagnosis, before any ophthalmopathy symptoms. General study results and limits: Most thyroid clonotypes that were expanded above 0.001 also turned up in blood. Progression to ophthalmopathy was predicted a median of 6.5 months early.

Specimen: blood. The TCR originated in a woman in her twenties or thirties with Graves' hyperthyroidism that later progressed to Graves' ophthalmopathy. The chain is built from TRBV30 and TRBJ2-1; no firm D call. The CDR3 DNA reads as TGTGCCTGGAGTGTAGTAACAGCACTCTCCTACAATGAGCAGTTCTTC. Translated, it gives CAWSVVTALSYNEQFF. The full variable domain, its missing parts supplied by reference TRBV30 and TRBJ2-1, is SQTIHQWPATLVQPVGSPLSLECTVEGTSNPNLYWYRQAAGRGLQLLFYSVGIGQISSEVPQNLSASRPQDRQFILSSKKLLLSDSGFYLCAWSVVTALSYNEQFFGPGTRLTVL.